The TCR beta chain described here comes from a study of cytomegalovirus exposure and HLA in healthy donors. Study summary: A prior study identified 117 million unique TCR beta sequences from about 179 million T cells.

This clone was detected once. Its antigen is unknown. A multiplex PCR was run with 60 Vbeta primers and 13 Jbeta primers. Measured with immunoSEQ multiplex PCR; TCRdb has only the in-frame clones, and not every one. The sample consists of under 110,000 clones, about 71% of them appearing once. Broader study findings: A later analysis by the authors found several of the most significant clusters apparently linked to common viral pathogens. TCR beta V segments were, for the most part, productive about 87% or about 30% of the time in an earlier analysis.

There are 14 residues in the CDR3. Trimming cost V 5 bases and J 5 bases; bases outside gene matches: 5. Germline CDR1 and CDR2: SEHNR and FQNEAQ (reference sequence). This clonotype originated in a boy between 5 and 17 years old in good health and CMV-seronegative. V is TRBV7-9 and J is TRBJ2-5, with 10 bases that match TRBD2. Input material: PBMCs. This CDR3 is CASSVSGGAETQYF. The CDR3 DNA is TGTGCCAGCAGCGTAAGCGGGGGGGCCGAGACCCAGTACTTC. The entire variable domain, with the rest obtained from reference TRBV7-9 and TRBJ2-5, is as follows: DTGVSQNPRHKITKRGQNVTFRCDPISEHNRLYWYRQTLGQGPEFLTYFQNEAQLEKSRLLSDRFSAERPKGSFSTLEIQRTEQGDSAMYLCASSVSGGAETQYFGPGTRLLVL.